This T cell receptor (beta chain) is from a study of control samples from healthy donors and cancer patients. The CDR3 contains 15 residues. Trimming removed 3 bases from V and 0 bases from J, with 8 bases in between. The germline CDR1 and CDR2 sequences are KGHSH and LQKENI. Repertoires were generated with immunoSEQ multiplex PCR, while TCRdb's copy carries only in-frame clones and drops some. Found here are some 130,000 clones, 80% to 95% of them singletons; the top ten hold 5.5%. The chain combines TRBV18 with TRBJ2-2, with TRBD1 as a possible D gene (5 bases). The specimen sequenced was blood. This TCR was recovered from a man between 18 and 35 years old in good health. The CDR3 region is CASSPARANTGELFF. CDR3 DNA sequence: TGTGCCAGCTCACCTGCCAGGGCGAACACCGGGGAGCTGTTTTTT. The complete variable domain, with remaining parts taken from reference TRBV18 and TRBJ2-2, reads NAGVMQNPRHLVRRRGQEARLRCSPMKGHSHVYWYRQLPEEGLKFMVYLQKENIIDESGMPKERFSAEFPKEGPSILRIQQVVRGDSAAYFCASSPARANTGELFFGEGSRLTVL.